This TCR beta chain was sequenced during a study of beta chain features in type 1 diabetes. Investigators reverse transcribed all isolated RNA, so they sequenced expressed TCRB transcripts. The repertoire was sequenced with immunoSEQ multiplex PCR; TCRdb's copy has only in-frame clones and lacks some. The sample contains roughly 160,000 clones, 7.8% of which appear only once. Study findings and constraints: There was a moderate but significant shortening of TCRB CDR3s in all four CD4+ subsets of Type 1 diabetes patients.

The sample holds a few counts of this clone. Its antigen is undetermined. Sequences were obtained from central memory CD4+ T cells from blood. The receptor comes from a woman aged 40-49 years with type 1 diabetes.

The CDR3 reads CASMSYGYEQYF. The CDR3 DNA sequence: TGTGCCAGCATGAGTTACGGCTACGAGCAGTACTTC. This rearrangement joins TRBV28 to TRBJ2-7; D remains ambiguous. Germline V gene lookup returns CDR1 MDHEN and CDR2 SYDVKM. There are 12 residues in the CDR3. V lost 7 bases and J 3 bases, leaving 10 bases between the germline ends.